This section outlines one TCR beta chain sequence together with its context. In the PCR, 60 Vbeta and 13 Jbeta primers were used. TCRdb's copy holds only in-frame clones and misses some; the assay was immunoSEQ multiplex PCR. The sample carries some 85,000 clones, approximately 83% recorded once. The CDR3 loop spans 11 amino acids. CDR1 and CDR2 from the germline V gene are MNHNY and SVGAGI (reference sequence). V was pared by 6 bases and J by 8 bases, with 10 bases between. These data belong to a study of cytomegalovirus exposure and HLA in healthy donors. Sequencing used PBMCs. This receptor was obtained from a man in his forties or fifties in good health and CMV-seronegative. V usage is TRBV6-6 and J usage is TRBJ1-2; D remains unclear. CDR3 coding DNA: TGTGCCAGCAGACAAACGGGGGGCTACACCTTC. It codes for CASRQTGGYTF.